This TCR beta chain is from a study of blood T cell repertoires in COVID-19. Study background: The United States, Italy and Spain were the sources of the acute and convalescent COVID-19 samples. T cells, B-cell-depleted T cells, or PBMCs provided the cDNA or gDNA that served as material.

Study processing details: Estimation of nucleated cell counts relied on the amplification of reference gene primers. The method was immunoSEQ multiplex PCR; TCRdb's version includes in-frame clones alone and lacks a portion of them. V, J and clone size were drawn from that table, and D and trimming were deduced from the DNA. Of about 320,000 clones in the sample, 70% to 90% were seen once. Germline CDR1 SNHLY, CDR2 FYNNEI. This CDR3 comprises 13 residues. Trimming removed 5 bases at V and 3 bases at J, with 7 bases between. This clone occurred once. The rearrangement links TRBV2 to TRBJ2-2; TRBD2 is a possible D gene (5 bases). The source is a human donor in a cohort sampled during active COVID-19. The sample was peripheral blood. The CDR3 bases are TGTGCCAGCAGTCGGGAAGACACCGGGGAGCTGTTTTTT. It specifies CASSREDTGELFF.